This TCR beta chain was profiled in a study of shared T cell receptors in the human thymus. The table came from immunoSEQ multiplex PCR; TCRdb's copy has only in-frame clones and leaves some out. The sample has roughly 660,000 clones; approximately 90% are singletons. Germline assignment: CDR1 SNHLY and CDR2 FYNNEI. This CDR3 has 15 residues. The V end was cut by 6 bases, the J end by 6 bases, with 17 bases between. This clone has just one count. A further study also used this sample, focusing on human thymus T cells. Per that study: Resections from corrective heart surgery provided thymus tissue. Thymic and blood repertoires showed apparently biased V and J gene usage. Unrelated individuals reportedly shared highly overlapping thymic TCR repertoires.

This chain connects TRBV2 to TRBJ2-2, with D perhaps matching TRBD1 (5 bases). The specimen sequenced was thymocytes. The sequence was obtained from a boy in the first two years of life with a congenital heart defect. CDR3 DNA: TGTGCCAGCAGCATGGGCCCAGGGCGAGCCGGGGAGCTGTTTTTT. Its translation: CASSMGPGRAGELFF. Full variable domain (remainder filled in from reference TRBV2 and TRBJ2-2): EPEVTQTPSHQVTQMGQEVILRCVPISNHLYFYWYRQILGQKVEFLVSFYNNEISEKSEIFDDQFSVERPDGSNFTLKIRSTKLEDSAMYFCASSMGPGRAGELFFGEGSRLTVL.